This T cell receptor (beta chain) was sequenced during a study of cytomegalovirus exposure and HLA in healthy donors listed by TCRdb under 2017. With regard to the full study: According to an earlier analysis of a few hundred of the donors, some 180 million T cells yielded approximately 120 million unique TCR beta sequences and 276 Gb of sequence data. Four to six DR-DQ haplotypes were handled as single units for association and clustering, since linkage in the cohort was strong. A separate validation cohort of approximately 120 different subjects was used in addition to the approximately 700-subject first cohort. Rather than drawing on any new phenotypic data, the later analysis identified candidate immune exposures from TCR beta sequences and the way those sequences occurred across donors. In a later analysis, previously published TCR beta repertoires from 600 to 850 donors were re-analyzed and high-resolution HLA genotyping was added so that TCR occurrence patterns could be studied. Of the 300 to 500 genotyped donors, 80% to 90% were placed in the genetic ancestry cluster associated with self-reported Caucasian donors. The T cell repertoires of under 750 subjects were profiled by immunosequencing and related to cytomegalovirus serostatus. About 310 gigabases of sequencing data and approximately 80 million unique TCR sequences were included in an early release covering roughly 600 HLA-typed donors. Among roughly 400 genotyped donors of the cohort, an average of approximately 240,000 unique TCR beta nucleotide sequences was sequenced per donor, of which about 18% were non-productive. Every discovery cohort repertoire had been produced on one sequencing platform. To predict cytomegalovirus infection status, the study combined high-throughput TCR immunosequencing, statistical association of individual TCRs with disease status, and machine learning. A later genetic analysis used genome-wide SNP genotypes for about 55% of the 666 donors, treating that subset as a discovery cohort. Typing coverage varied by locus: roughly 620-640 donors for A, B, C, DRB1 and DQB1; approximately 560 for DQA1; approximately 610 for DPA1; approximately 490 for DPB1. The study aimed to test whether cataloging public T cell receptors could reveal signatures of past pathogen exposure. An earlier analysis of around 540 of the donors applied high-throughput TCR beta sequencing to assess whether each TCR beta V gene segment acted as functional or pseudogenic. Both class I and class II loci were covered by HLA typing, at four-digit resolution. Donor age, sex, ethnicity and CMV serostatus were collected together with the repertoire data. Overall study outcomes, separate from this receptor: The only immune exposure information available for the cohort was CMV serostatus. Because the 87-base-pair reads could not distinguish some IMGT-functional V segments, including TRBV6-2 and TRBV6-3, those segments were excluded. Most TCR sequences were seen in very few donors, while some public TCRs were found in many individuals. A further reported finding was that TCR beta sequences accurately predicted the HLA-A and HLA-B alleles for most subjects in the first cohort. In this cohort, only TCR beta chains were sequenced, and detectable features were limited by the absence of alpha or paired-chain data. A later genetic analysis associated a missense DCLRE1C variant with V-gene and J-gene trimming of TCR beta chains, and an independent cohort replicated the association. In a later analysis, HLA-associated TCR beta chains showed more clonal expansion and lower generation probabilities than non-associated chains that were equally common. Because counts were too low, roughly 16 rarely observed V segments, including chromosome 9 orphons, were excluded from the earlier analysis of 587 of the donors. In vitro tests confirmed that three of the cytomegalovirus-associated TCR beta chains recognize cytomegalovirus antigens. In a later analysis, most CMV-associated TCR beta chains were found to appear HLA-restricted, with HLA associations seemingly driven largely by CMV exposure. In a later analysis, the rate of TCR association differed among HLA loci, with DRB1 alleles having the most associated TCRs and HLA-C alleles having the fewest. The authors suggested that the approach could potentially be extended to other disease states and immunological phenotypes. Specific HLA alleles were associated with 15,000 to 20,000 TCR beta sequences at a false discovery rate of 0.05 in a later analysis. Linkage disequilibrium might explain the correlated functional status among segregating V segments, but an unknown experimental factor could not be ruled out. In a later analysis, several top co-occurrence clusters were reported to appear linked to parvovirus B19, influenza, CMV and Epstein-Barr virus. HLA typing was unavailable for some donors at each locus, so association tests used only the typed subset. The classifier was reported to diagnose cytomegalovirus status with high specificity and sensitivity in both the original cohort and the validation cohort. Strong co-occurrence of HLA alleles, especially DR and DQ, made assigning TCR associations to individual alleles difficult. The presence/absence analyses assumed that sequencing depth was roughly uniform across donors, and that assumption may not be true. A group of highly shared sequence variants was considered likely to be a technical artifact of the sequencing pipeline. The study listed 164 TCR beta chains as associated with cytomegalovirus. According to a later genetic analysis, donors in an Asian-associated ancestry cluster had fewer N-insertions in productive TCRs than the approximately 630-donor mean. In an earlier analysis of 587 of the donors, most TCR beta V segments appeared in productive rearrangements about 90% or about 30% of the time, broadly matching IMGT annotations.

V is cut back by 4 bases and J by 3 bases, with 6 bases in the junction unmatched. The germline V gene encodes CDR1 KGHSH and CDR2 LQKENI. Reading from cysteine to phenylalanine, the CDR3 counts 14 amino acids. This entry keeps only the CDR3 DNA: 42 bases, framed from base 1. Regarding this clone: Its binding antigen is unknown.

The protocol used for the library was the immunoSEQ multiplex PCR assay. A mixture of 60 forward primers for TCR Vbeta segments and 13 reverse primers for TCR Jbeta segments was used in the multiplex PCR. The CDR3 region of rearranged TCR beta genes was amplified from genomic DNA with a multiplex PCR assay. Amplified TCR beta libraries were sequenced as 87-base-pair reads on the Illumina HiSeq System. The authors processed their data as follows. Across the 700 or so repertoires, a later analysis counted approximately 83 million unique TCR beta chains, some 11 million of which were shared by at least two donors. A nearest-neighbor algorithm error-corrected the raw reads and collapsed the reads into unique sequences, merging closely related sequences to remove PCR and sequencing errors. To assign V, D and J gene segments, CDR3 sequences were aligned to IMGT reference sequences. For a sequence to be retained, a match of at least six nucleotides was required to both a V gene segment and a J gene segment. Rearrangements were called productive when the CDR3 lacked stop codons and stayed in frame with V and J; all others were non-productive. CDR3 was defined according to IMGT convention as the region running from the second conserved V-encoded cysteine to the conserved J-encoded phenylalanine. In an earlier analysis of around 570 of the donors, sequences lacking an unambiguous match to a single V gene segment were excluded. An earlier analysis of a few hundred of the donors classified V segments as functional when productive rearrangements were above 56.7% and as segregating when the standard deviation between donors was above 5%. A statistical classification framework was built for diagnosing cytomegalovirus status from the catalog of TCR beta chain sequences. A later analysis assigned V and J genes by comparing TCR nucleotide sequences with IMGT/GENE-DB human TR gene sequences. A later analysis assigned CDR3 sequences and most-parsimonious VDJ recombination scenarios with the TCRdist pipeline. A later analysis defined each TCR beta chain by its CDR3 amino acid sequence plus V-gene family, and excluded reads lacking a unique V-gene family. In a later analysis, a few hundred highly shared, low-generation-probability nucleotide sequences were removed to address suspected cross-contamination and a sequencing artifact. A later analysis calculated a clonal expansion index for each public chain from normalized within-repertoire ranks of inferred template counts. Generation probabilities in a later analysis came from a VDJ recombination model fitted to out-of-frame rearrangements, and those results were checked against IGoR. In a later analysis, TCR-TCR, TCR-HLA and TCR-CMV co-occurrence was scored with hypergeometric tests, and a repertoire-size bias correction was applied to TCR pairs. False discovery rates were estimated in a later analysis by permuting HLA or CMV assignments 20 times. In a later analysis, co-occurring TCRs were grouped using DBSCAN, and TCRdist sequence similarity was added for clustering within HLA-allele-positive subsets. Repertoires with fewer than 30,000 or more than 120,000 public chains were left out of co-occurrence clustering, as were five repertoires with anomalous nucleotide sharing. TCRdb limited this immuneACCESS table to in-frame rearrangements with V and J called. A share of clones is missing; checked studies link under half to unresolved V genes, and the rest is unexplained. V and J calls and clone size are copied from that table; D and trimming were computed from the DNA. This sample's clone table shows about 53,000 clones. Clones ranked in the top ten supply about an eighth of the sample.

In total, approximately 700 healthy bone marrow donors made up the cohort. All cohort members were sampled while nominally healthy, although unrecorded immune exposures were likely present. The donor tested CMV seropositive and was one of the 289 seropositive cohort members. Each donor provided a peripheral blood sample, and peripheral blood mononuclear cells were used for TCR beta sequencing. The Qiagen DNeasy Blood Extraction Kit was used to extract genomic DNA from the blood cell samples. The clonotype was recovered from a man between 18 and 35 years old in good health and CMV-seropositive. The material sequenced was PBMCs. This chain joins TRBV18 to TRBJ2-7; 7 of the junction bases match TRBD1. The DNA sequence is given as TGTGCCAGCTCACGAGGGGACAGCAACTACGAGCAGTACTTC. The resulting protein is CASSRGDSNYEQYF.